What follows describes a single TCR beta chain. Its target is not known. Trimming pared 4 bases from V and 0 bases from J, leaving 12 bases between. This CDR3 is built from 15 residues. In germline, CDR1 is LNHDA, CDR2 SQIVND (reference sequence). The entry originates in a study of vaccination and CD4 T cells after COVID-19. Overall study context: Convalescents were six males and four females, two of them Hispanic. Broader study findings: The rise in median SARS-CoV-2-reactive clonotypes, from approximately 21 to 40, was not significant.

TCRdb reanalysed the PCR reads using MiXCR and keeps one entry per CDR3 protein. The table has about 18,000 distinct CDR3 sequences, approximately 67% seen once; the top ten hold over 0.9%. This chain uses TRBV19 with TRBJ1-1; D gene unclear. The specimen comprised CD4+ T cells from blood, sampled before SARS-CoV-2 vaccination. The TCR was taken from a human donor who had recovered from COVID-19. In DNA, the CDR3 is TGTGCCAGTAGTAGACCCGTGCGGATGAACACTGAAGCTTTCTTT. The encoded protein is CASSRPVRMNTEAFF.